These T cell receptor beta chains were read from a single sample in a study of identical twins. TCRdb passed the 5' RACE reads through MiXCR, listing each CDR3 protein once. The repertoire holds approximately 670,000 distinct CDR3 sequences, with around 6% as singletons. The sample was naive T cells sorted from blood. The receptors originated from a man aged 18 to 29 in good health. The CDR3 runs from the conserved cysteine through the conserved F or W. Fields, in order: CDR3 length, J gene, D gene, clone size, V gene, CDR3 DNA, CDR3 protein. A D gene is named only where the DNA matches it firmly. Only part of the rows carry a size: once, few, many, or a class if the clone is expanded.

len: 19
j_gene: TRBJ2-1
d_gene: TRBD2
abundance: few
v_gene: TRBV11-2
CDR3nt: TGTGCCAGCAGCTCCCGGGTTTCGGGACTAGCGGGAGCCTACAATGAGCAGTTCTTC
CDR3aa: CASSSRVSGLAGAYNEQFF

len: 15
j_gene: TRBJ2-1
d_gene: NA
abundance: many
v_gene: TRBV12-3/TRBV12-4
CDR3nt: TGTGCCAGCAGCCACCCCGGGCCATCCTACAATGAGCAGTTCTTC
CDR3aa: CASSHPGPSYNEQFF

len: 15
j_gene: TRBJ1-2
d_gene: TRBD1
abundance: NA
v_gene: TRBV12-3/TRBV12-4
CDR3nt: TGTGCCAGCAGTTCGGCGGACAGGGGGCAATATGGCTACACCTTC
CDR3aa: CASSSADRGQYGYTF

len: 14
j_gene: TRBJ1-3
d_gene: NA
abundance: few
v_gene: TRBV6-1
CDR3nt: TGTGCCAGCAGTGCAACTTACTCTGGAAACACCATATATTTT
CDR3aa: CASSATYSGNTIYF

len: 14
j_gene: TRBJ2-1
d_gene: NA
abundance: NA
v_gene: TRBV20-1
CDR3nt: TGCAGTGCTTCCCCAGGACACGGCGGAAATGAGCAGTTCTTC
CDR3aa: CSASPGHGGNEQFF

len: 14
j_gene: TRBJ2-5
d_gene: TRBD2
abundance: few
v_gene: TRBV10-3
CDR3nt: TGTGCCATCAGTGAGTCTAGCGGGAGTCAGACCCAGTACTTC
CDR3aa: CAISESSGSQTQYF

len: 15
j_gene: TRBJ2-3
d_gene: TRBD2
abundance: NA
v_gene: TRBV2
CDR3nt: TGTGCCAGCAGGCAGCGGGAGGCCCCCCAAGATACGCAGTATTTT
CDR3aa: CASRQREAPQDTQYF

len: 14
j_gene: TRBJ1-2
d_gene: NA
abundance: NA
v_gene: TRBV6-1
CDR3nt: TGTGCCAGCAGTGAAAGGAGGAGTGGCTATGGCTACACCTTC
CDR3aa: CASSERRSGYGYTF

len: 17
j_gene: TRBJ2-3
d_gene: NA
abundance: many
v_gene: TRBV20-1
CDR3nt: TGCAGTGCTAGAGATTGGAGGGAGAGGGGAAGCGCAGATACGCAGTATTTT
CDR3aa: CSARDWRERGSADTQYF

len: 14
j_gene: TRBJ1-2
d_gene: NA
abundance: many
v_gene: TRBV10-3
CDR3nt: TGTGCCATCAGTGAGTCGGAGGGTATCTATGGCTACACCTTC
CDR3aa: CAISESEGIYGYTF

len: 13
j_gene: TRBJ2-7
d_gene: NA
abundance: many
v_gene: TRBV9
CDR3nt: TGTGCCAGCAGCACTGTCGCTAGCGCCGAGCAGTACTTC
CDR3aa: CASSTVASAEQYF

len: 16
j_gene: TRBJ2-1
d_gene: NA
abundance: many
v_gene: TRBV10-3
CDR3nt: TGTGCCATCAGTGACAGCGGCACAAAGATATACAATGAGCAGTTCTTC
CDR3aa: CAISDSGTKIYNEQFF

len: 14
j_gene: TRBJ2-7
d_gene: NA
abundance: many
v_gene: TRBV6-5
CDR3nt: TGTGCCAGCAGTTACTCGAAGGTCCACTACGAGCAGTACTTC
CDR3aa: CASSYSKVHYEQYF